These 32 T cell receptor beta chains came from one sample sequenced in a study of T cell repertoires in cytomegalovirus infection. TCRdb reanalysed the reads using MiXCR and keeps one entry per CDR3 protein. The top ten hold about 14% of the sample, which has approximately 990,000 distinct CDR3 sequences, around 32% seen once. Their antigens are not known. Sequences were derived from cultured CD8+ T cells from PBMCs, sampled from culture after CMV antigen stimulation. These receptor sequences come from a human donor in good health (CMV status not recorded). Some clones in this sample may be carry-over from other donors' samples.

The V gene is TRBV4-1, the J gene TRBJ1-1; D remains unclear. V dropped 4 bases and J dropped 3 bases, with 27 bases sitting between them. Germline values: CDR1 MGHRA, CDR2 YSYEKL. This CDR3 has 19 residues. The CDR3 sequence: CASSRSSTGGSTKDTEAFF. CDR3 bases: TGCGCCAGCAGCCGATCTTCGACGGGAGGCTCAACAAAGGACACTGAAGCTTTCTTT.

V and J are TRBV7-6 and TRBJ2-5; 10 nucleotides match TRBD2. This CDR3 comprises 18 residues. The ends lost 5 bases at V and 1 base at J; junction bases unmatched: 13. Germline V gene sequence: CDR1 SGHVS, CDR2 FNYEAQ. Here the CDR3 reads CASSAVPSGGGPQETQYF. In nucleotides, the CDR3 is TGTGCCAGCAGCGCGGTCCCTAGCGGGGGAGGGCCCCAAGAGACCCAGTACTTC.

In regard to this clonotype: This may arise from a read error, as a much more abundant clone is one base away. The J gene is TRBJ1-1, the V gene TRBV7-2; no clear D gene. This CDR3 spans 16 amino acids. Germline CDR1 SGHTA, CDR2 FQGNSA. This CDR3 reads CASSLAGSQMNTDAFF. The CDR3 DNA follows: TGTGCCAGCAGCTTAGCTGGGTCCCAAATGAACACTGATGCTTTCTTT. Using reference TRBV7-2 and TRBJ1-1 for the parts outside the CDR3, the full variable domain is GAGVSQSPSNKVTEKGKDVELRCDPISGHTALYWYRQSLGQGLEFLIYFQGNSAPDKSGLPSDRFSAERTGGSVSTLTIQRTQQEDSAVYLCASSLAGSQMNTDAFFGQGTRLTVV.

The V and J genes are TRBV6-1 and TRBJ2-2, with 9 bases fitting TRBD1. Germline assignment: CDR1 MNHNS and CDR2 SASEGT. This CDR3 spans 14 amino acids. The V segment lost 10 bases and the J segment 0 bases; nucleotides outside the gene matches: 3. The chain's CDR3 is CAIDRGSNTGELFF. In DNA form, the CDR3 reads TGTGCCATCGACAGGGGGTCGAACACCGGGGAGCTGTTTTTT.

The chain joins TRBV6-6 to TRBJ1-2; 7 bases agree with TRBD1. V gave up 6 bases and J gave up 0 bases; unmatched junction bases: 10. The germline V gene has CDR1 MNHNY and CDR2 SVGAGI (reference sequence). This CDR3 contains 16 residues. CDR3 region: CASRYIDRDANYGYTF. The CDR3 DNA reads TGTGCCAGCAGATATATAGACAGGGACGCTAACTATGGCTACACCTTC.

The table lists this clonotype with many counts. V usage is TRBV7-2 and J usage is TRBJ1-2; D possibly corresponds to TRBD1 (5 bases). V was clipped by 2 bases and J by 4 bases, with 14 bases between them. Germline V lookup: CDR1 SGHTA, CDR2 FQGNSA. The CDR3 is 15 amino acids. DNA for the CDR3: TGTGCCAGCAGCTTAAGGGACGGGAAAGTCTATGGCTACACCTTC. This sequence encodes CASSLRDGKVYGYTF.

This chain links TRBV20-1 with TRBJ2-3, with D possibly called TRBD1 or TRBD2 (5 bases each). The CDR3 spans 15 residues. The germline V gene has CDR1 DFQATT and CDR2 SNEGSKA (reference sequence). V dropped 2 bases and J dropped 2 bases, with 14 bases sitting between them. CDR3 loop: CSARRFRDVTDTQYF. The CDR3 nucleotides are TGCAGTGCTAGAAGGTTCCGGGACGTCACAGATACGCAGTATTTT.

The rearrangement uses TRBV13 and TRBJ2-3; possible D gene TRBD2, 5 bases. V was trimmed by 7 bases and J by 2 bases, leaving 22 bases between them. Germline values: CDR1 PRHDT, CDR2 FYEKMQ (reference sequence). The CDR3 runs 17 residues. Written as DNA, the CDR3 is TGTGCCAGCACTATAGGGAGAAGGGCAGAATACACAGATACGCAGTATTTT. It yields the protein CASTIGRRAEYTDTQYF.

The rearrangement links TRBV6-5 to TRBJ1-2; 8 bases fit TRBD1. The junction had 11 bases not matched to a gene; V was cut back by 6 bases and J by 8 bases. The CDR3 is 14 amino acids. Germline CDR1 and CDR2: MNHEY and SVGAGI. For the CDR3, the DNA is TGTGCCAGCAGACCCGTCGGGACAGGTGACGGCTACACCTTC. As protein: CASRPVGTGDGYTF.

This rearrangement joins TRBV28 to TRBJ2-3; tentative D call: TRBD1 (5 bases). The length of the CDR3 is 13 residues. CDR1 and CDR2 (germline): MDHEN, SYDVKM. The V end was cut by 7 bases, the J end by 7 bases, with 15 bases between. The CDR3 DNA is TGTGCCAGCATTCCAGGACAACGGTATACGCAGTATTTT. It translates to CASIPGQRYTQYF.

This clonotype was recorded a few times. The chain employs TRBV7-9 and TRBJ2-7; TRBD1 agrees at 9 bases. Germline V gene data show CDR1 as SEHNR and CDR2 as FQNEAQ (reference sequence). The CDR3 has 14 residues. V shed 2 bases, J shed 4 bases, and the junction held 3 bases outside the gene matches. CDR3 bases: TGTGCCAGCAGCTTACGACAGGGGGTATACGAGCAGTACTTC. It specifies CASSLRQGVYEQYF. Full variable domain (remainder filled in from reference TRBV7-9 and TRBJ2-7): DTGVSQNPRHKITKRGQNVTFRCDPISEHNRLYWYRQTLGQGPEFLTYFQNEAQLEKSRLLSDRFSAERPKGSFSTLEIQRTEQGDSAMYLCASSLRQGVYEQYFGPGTRLTVT.

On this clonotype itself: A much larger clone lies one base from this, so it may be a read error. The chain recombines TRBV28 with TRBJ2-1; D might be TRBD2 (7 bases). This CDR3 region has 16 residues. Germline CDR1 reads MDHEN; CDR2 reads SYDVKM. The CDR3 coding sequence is TGTGTCAGCAGGGAACTAGGGGGGGCGGGGTACAATGAGCAGTTCTTC. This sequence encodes CVSRELGGAGYNEQFF.

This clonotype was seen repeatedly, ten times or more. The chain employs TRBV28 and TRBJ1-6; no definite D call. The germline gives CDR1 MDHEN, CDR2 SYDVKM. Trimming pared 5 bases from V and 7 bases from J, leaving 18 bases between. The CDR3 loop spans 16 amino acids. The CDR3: CASSPPAVGLNSPLHF. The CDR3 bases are TGTGCCAGCAGTCCCCCGGCGGTAGGGTTGAATTCACCCCTCCACTTT.

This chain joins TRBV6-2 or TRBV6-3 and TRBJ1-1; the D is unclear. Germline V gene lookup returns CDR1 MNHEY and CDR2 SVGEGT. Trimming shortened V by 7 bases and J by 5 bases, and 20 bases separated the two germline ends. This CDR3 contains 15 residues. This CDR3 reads CASNLLGRGRTEAFF. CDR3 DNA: TGTGCCAGCAACTTGTTGGGGAGAGGGCGAACTGAAGCTTTCTTT.

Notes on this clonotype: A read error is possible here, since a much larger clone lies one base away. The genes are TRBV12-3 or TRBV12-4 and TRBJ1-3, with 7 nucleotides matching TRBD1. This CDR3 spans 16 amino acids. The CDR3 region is CAGSHLPTGAGNTIYF. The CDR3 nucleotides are TGTGCCGGCAGCCATCTCCCTACAGGGGCTGGAAACACCATATATTTT.

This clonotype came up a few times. CDR3: CASQYDGELFF. The CDR3 DNA follows: TGTGCCAGCCAGTATGACGGGGAGCTGTTTTTT. V usage is TRBV7-6 and J usage is TRBJ2-2; no clear D. CDR1 and CDR2 from the germline V gene are SGHVS and FNYEAQ. Trimming removed 8 bases at V and 7 bases at J, with 8 bases between. There are 11 residues in the CDR3.

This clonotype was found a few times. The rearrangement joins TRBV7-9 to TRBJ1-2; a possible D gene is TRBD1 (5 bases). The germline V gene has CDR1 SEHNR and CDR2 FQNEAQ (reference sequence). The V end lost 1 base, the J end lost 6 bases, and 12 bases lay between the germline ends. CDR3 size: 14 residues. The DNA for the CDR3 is TGTGCCAGCAGCTTAGGGGCAGGGCGGAATGGCTACACCTTC. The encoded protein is CASSLGAGRNGYTF. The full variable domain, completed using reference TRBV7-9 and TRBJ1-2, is DTGVSQNPRHKITKRGQNVTFRCDPISEHNRLYWYRQTLGQGPEFLTYFQNEAQLEKSRLLSDRFSAERPKGSFSTLEIQRTEQGDSAMYLCASSLGAGRNGYTFGSGTRLTVV.

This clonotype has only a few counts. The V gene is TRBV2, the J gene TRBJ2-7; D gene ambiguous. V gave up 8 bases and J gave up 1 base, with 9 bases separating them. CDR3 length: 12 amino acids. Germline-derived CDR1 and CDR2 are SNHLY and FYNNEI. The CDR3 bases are TGTGCCAGCGCCGCAGTGTCCTACGAGCAGTACGTC. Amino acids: CASAAVSYEQYV.

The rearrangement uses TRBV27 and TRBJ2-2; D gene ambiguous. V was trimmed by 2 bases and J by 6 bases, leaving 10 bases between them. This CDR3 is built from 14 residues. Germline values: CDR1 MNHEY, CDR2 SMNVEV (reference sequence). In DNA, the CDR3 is TGTGCCAGCAGTTTAGTCCCGGATCCCGGGGAGCTGTTTTTT. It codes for CASSLVPDPGELFF.

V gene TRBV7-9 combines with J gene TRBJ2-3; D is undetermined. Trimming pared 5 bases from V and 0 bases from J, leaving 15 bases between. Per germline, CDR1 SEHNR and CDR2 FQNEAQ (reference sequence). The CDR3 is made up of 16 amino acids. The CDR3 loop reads CASSPLDGSSTDTQYF. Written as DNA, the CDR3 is TGTGCCAGCAGCCCCCTGGACGGTTCTAGCACAGATACGCAGTATTTT.

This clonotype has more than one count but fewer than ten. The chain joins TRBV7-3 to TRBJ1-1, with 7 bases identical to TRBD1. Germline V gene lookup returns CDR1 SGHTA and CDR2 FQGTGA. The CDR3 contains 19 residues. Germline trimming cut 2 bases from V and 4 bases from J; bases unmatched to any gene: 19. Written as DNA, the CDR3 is TGTGCCAGCAGCTTACAACCCTCAATAGGGGGCCCCGGCGGCACTGAAGCTTTCTTT. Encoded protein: CASSLQPSIGGPGGTEAFF.

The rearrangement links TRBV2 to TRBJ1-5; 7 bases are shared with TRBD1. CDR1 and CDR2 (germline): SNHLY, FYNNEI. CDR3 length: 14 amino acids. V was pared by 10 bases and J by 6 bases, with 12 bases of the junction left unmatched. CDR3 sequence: CAISLWGDSQPQHF. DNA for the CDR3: TGTGCCATCAGCCTGTGGGGGGACAGTCAGCCCCAGCATTTT.

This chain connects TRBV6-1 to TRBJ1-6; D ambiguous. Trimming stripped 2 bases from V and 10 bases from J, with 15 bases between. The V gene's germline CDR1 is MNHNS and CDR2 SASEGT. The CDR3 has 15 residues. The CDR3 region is CASSEKAGMGSPLHF. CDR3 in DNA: TGTGCCAGCAGTGAAAAGGCGGGGATGGGCTCACCCCTCCACTTT.

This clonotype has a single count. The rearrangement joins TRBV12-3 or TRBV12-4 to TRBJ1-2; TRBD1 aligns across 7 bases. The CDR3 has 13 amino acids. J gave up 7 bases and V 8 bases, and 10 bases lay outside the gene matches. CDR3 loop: CASSSDRECGYTF. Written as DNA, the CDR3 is TGTGCCAGCTCCTCCGACAGGGAATGTGGCTACACCTTC.

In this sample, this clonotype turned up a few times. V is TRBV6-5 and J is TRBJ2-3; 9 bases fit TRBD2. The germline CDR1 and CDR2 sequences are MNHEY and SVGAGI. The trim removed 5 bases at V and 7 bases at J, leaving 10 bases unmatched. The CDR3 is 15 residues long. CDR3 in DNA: TGTGCCAGCAGTGTGGCGCGGGGGGGGACGAATACGCAGTATTTT. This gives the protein CASSVARGGTNTQYF.

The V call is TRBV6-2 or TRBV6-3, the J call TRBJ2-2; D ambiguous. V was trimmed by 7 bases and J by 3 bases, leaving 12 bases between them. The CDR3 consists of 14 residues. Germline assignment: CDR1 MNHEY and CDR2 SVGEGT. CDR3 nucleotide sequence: TGTGCCAGCATCCATGAGCCGTACACCGGGGAGCTGTTTTTT. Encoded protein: CASIHEPYTGELFF.

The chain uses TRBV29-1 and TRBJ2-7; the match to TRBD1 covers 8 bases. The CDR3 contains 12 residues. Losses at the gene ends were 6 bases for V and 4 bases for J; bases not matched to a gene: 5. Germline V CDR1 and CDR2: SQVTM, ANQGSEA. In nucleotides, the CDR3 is TGCAGCGTGTGGGACAGGCCATACGAGCAGTACTTC. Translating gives CSVWDRPYEQYF.

The CDR3 loop is CAISEPGLAGPPGRNEQFF. As DNA, the CDR3 is TGTGCCATCAGTGAGCCGGGACTAGCGGGGCCCCCAGGAAGAAATGAGCAGTTCTTC. The chain links TRBV10-3 to TRBJ2-1; 13 nucleotides line up with TRBD2. The V gene's germline CDR1 is ENHRY and CDR2 SYGVKD. The junction had 14 bases not matched to a gene; V was cut back by 2 bases and J by 7 bases. The CDR3 runs to 19 residues.

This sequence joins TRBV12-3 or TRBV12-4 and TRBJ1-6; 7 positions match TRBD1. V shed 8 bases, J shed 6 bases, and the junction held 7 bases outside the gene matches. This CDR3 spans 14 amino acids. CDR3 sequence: CASRRQGRNSPLHF. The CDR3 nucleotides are TGTGCCAGCCGAAGACAGGGTCGTAATTCACCCCTCCACTTT.

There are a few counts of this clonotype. The CDR3 is CASSYGGIDQPQHF. The CDR3 DNA follows: TGTGCCAGCAGTTACGGGGGAATAGATCAGCCCCAGCATTTT. J is TRBJ1-5 and V is TRBV6-6, with a possible D match to TRBD1 (5 bases). The CDR3 length is 14 residues. CDR1 and CDR2 from the germline V gene are MNHNY and SVGAGI (reference sequence). Trimming left V 2 bases short and J 5 bases short, with 10 bases between.

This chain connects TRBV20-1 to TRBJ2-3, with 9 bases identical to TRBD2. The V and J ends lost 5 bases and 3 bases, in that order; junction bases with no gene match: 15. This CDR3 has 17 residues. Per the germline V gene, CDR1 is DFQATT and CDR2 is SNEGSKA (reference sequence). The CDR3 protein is CSAGLQWVAGATDTQYF. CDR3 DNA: TGCAGTGCTGGGCTTCAGTGGGTAGCGGGGGCGACAGATACGCAGTATTTT.

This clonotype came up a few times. CDR3 in amino acids: CASSPLTENTEAFF. The CDR3 DNA sequence: TGCGCCAGCAGCCCCTTAACAGAGAACACTGAAGCTTTCTTT. V and J are TRBV4-1 and TRBJ1-1, with D unresolved. The ends were cut back, 4 bases at V and 1 base at J, with 10 bases in the middle. Germline V CDR1 and CDR2: MGHRA, YSYEKL. The CDR3 is made up of 14 amino acids.